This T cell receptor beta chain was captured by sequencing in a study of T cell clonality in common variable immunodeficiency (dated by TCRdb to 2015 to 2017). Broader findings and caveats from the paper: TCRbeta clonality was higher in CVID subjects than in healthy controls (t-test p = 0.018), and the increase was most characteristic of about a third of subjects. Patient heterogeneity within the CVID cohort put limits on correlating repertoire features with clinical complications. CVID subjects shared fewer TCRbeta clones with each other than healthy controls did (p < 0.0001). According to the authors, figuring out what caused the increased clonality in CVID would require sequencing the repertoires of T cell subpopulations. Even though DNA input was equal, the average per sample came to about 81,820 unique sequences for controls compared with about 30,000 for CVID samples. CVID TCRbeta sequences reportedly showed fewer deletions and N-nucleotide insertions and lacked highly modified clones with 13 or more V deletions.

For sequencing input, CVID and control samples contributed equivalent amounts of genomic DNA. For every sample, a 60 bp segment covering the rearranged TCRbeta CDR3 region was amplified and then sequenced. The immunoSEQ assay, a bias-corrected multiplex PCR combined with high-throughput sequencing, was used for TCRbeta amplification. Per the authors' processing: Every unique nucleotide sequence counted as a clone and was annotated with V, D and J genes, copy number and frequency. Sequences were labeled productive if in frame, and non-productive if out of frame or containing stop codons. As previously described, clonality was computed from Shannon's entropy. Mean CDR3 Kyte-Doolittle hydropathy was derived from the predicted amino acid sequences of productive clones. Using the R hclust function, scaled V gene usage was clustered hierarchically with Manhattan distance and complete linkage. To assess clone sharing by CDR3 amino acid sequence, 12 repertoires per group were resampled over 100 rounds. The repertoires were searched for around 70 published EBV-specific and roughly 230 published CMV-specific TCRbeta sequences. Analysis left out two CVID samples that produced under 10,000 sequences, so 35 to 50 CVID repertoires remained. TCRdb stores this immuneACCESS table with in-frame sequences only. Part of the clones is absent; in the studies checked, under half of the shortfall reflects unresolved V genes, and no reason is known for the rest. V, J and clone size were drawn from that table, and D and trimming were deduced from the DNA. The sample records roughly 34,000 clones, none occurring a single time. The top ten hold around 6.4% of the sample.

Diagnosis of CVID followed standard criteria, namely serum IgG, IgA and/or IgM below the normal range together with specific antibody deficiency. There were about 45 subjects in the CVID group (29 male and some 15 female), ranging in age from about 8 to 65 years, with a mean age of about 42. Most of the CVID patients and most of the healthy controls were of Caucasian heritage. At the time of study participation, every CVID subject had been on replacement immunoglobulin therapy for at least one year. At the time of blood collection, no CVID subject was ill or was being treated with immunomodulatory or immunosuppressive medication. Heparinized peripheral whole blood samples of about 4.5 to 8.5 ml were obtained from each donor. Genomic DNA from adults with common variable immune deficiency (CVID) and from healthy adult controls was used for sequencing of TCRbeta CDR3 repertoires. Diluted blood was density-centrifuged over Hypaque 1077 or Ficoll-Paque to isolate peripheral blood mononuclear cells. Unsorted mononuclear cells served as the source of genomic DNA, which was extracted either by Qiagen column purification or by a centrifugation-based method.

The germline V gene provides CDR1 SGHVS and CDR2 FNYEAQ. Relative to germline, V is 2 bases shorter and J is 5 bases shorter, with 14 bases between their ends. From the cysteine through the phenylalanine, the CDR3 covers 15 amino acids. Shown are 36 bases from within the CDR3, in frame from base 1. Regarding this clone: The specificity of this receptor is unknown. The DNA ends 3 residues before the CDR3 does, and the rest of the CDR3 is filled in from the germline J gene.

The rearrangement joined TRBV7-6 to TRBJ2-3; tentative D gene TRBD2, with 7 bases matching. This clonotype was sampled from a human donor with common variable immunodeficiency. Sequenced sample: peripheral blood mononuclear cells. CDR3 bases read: TGTGCCAGCAGCTTAAGGGGGGGTACGGGAGATACG. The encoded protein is CASSLRGGTGDT. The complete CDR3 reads CASSLRGGTGDTQYF.